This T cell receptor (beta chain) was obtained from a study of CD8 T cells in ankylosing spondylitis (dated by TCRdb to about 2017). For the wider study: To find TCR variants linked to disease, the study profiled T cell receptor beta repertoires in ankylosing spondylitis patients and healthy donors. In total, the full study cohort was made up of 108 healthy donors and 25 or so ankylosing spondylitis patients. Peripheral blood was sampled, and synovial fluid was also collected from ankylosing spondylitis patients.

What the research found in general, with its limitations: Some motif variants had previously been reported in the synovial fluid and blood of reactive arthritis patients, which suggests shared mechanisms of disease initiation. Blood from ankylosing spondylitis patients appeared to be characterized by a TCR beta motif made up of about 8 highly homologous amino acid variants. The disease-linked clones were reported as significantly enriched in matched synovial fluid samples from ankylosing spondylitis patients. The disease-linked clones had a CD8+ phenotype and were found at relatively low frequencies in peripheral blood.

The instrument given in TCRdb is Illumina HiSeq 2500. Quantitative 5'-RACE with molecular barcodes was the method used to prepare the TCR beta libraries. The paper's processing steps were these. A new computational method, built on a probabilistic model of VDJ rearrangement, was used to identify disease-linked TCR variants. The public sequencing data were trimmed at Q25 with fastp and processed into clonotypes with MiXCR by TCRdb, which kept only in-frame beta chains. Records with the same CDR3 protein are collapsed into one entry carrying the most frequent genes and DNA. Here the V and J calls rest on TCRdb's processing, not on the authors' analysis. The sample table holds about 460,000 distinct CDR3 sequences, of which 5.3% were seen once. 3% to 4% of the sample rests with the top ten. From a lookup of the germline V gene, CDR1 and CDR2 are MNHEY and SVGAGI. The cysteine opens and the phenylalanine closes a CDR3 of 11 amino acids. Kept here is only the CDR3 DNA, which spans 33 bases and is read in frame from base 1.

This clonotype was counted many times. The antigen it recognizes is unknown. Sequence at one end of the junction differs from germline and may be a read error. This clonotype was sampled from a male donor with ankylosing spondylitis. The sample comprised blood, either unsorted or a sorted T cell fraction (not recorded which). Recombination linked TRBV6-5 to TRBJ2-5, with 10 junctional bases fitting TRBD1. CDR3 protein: CASSFPGQGQF. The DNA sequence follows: TGTGCCAGCAGTTTCCCGGGACAGGGGCAATTC.